This is a list of T cell receptor beta chains from one sample in a study of T cell responses to AZD1222 COVID-19 vaccine. Data came from immunoSEQ multiplex PCR; TCRdb stores just in-frame clones and leaves some out. The data show some 15,000 clones, with roughly 90% seen just once and around 3% held by the top ten. The source material was peripheral blood, sampled 28 days after the second AZD1222 dose. These receptors were taken from an adult who received the AZD1222 COVID-19 vaccine. Both conserved end residues are part of each CDR3. The D gene is left open where the match is weak. Size is omitted from some rows. Given values are once, few, many or a class for expanded clones.

V gene	D gene	J gene	clone size	CDR3 length	CDR3 DNA	CDR3 protein
TRBV14	-	TRBJ1-3	-	18	TGTGCCAGCAGCCAAGGCGGGGCAGGGAAGGCTACGGGAAACACCATATATTTT	CASSQGGAGKATGNTIYF
TRBV19	TRBD1	TRBJ2-1	-	16	TGTGCCAGTAGTCCACCTCCGGACAGGGGGTCGTATGGGTGGGTCTTC	CASSPPPDRGSYGWVF
TRBV21-1	-	TRBJ2-7	-	15	TGTGCCAGCGTGAAGAGCGGAGAGGGGTCCTACGAGCAGTACTTC	CASVKSGEGSYEQYF
TRBV5-4	-	TRBJ1-1	-	13	TGTGCCAGCAGCTTTTTCGCTAACACTGAAGCTTTCTTT	CASSFFANTEAFF
TRBV29-1	-	TRBJ1-2	-	15	TGCAGCGTTGTCCCCCGTCTCCAGCCCAACTATGGCTACACCTTC	CSVVPRLQPNYGYTF
TRBV7-3	TRBD2	TRBJ2-3	-	14	TGTGCCAGCAGCCGGGGACTAGCGGCAGATACGCAGTATTTT	CASSRGLAADTQYF
TRBV6-2/TRBV6-3	TRBD2	TRBJ2-2	-	17	TGTGCCAGCAGTTACGGGTCAGGGACTAGCCTTGGCCGGGAGCTGTTTTTT	CASSYGSGTSLGRELFF
TRBV11-3	TRBD2	TRBJ2-1	-	17	TGTGCCAGCAGCTTAGGGTCTAGCGGAAGGTCATCCAATGAGCAGTTCTTC	CASSLGSSGRSSNEQFF
TRBV3-1/TRBV3-2	TRBD1	TRBJ2-1	few	15	TGTGCCAGCAGCCAAGGGGACAGGGGGCCAAATGAGCAGTTCTTC	CASSQGDRGPNEQFF
TRBV29-1	TRBD1	TRBJ2-1	-	15	TGCAGCGTTGAAGATCGGGACAGCTCCTACAATGAGCAGTTCTTC	CSVEDRDSSYNEQFF
TRBV4-1	-	TRBJ1-5	-	17	TGCGCCAGCAGCCAGGTGCAGAGGGGGTGGGACAATCAGCCCCAGCATTTT	CASSQVQRGWDNQPQHF
TRBV28	TRBD2	TRBJ2-3	few	14	TGTGCCAGCAGCCCTCGGGCGGGGGGAGGTACGCAGTATTTT	CASSPRAGGGTQYF
TRBV28	-	TRBJ1-2	-	14	TGTGCCAGCAGCGTCTCGGACGGGAACTATGGCTACACCTTC	CASSVSDGNYGYTF
TRBV7-9	-	TRBJ2-1	-	16	TGTGCCAGCAGCCCCCCCGCGCTCCTCTCCTACAATGAGCAGTTCTTC	CASSPPALLSYNEQFF
TRBV11-2	TRBD1	TRBJ2-1	-	16	TGTGCCAGCAGCTTAGACTGGGACAGGGGTCTCAATGAGCAGTTCTTC	CASSLDWDRGLNEQFF
TRBV3-1/TRBV3-2	-	TRBJ1-5	-	14	TGTGCCAGCAGCCAAGCTCGGTGGGGCCAGCCCCAGCATTTT	CASSQARWGQPQHF
TRBV6-1	-	TRBJ2-3	-	17	TGTGCCAGCAGTGAAGGCGTGTCAGGGTGGGAGGAAGATACGCAGTATTTT	CASSEGVSGWEEDTQYF
TRBV19	TRBD1	TRBJ2-7	-	14	TGTGCCAGTAGTAAGGGGGCGGATCACTACGAGCAGTACTTC	CASSKGADHYEQYF
TRBV7-9	-	TRBJ2-3	-	15	TGTGCCAGCAGCCCGAGAACCAGGAACACAGATACGCAGTATTTT	CASSPRTRNTDTQYF
TRBV7-6	-	TRBJ2-3	-	15	TGTGCCAGCAGCGTCAGCTCTCAGGGAACAGATACGCAGTATTTT	CASSVSSQGTDTQYF
TRBV19	-	TRBJ1-5	-	13	TGTGCCAGTAGTATAGATCGAGATCAGCCCCAGCATTTT	CASSIDRDQPQHF
TRBV27	TRBD2	TRBJ2-5	-	15	TGTGCCAGCATGTCTAGCGGGGGGTGGGCAGAGACCCAGTACTTC	CASMSSGGWAETQYF
TRBV3-1/TRBV3-2	-	TRBJ1-2	-	15	TGTGCCAGCAGCTCCCCAGTTAGTCCTAACTATGGCTACACCTTC	CASSSPVSPNYGYTF
TRBV2	-	TRBJ2-4	-	11	TGTGCCAGCACACCTAATAACATTCAGTACTTC	CASTPNNIQYF
TRBV7-8	TRBD1	TRBJ2-7	-	14	TGTGCCAGCAGCTTAGCCACAGGGGTGTACGAGCAGTACTTC	CASSLATGVYEQYF
TRBV13	TRBD1	TRBJ2-2	-	15	TGTGCCAGCAGCTTCGGGGGACAGGGCTCCGGGGAGCTGTTTTTT	CASSFGGQGSGELFF
TRBV18	-	TRBJ1-4	-	15	TGTGCCAGCTCACAGGGACCGTCAAATAGGGAAAAACTGTTTTTT	CASSQGPSNREKLFF
TRBV7-3	TRBD2	TRBJ2-1	-	15	TGTGCCAGCAGCTTAATGGGGGGGACGAACAATGAGCAGTTCTTC	CASSLMGGTNNEQFF
TRBV7-7	-	TRBJ2-1	-	13	TGTGCTAGCAGCTTAGACACGGTCAATGAGCAGTTCTTC	CASSLDTVNEQFF
TRBV6-5	TRBD1	TRBJ2-2	-	14	TGTGCCAGCAGTTCTTCCAGGGGGAGCGGGGAGCTGTTTTTT	CASSSSRGSGELFF
TRBV28	-	TRBJ2-3	once	13	TGTGCCAGCAGTTTAGGGCAGACCGAGACCCAGTATTTT	CASSLGQTETQYF
TRBV19	-	TRBJ1-4	few	16	TGTGCCAGTAGTACCCCCTATTCTCCGGGACGAGGCGAACTGTTTTTT	CASSTPYSPGRGELFF
TRBV30	-	TRBJ1-1	-	14	TGTGCCTGGAGTGTTCGGAGGGGAGACACTGAAGCTTTCTTT	CAWSVRRGDTEAFF
TRBV3-1/TRBV3-2	-	TRBJ1-1	-	14	TGTGCCAGCAGCCTAATACCGACAAACACTGAAGCTTTCTTT	CASSLIPTNTEAFF
TRBV30	-	TRBJ2-5	-	14	TGTGCCTGGAGGTTGGCCGGGGCCCGAGGGACCCAGTACTTC	CAWRLAGARGTQYF
TRBV7-2	-	TRBJ1-6	-	15	TGTGCCAGCAGCTTAGAGACGGCCGCTGATTCACCCCTCCACTTT	CASSLETAADSPLHF
TRBV11-1	-	TRBJ2-3	few	15	TGTGCCAGCAGCCTAAGGGCGGGAAGCACAGATACGCAGTATTTT	CASSLRAGSTDTQYF
TRBV2	-	TRBJ2-5	once	13	TGTGCCTCCCGTCCCGGCAGGGCGGAGACCCAGTACTTC	CASRPGRAETQYF
TRBV5-6	TRBD1	TRBJ1-2	-	15	TGTGCCAGCAGCTTATTAGGGGGCGAGGTATATGGCTACACCTTC	CASSLLGGEVYGYTF
TRBV5-1	-	TRBJ2-2	-	17	TGCGCCAGCAAACCTTTACTAGCAGTCGCGAACACCGGGGAGCTGTTTTTT	CASKPLLAVANTGELFF
TRBV7-3	TRBD2	TRBJ2-2	-	17	TGTGCCAGCAGCTTACAAACTCTAGCGGGGGGATCCGGGGAGCTGTTTTTT	CASSLQTLAGGSGELFF
TRBV9	-	TRBJ1-2	-	15	TGTGCCAGCAGCCCCGAAGTGCAGGCTAACTATGGCTACACCTTC	CASSPEVQANYGYTF
TRBV4-3	TRBD1	TRBJ1-6	-	18	TGCGCCAGCAGCCAAGGGGTCGGGACAGCGTTCCGGGGTTCACCCCTCCACTTT	CASSQGVGTAFRGSPLHF
TRBV28	-	TRBJ2-3	-	12	TGTGCCAGCAATGTGCTCACAGATACGCAGTATTTT	CASNVLTDTQYF
TRBV10-3	-	TRBJ2-7	-	14	TGTGCCATCACTACCGGACAGGGAGGGTACGAGCAGTACTTC	CAITTGQGGYEQYF
TRBV4-2	TRBD2	TRBJ2-1	large	18	TGTGCCAGCCCTAAAAAGCCGGGAGGGCCGAACAAAGACAATGAGCAGTTCTTC	CASPKKPGGPNKDNEQFF
TRBV7-9	-	TRBJ1-2	-	16	TGTGCCAGCAACGAGCGAGGGGGGTTAGGGAACTATGGCTACACCTTC	CASNERGGLGNYGYTF
TRBV7-9	TRBD1	TRBJ2-5	-	14	TGTGCCAGCGGCCGGACAGGGGGCGATGGGACCCAGTACTTC	CASGRTGGDGTQYF
TRBV28	-	TRBJ2-6	-	15	TGTGCCAGCAGTTTGGTGGGTGCTGGGGCCAACGTCCTGACTTTC	CASSLVGAGANVLTF
TRBV19	-	TRBJ1-1	few	14	TGTGCCAGTAGTTACAGGGTAAGGAAGACTGAAGCTTTCTTT	CASSYRVRKTEAFF
TRBV2	-	TRBJ2-7	few	12	TGTGCCAGCAGTGAAGAGCTGCCCCGACTGTACTTC	CASSEELPRLYF
TRBV4-3	-	TRBJ2-1	-	14	TGCGCCAGCAGCCGAACACAGGGTAGCAATGAGCAGTTCTTC	CASSRTQGSNEQFF
TRBV7-9	-	TRBJ2-3	few	13	TGTGCCAGCAGCCCTCGACTCGCAGATACGCAGTATTTT	CASSPRLADTQYF
TRBV7-2	TRBD1	TRBJ2-7	-	15	TGTGCCAGCAGCTATGACAGGGCCGCCTCCTACGAGCAGTACTTC	CASSYDRAASYEQYF
TRBV6-5	-	TRBJ2-1	-	12	TGTGCCAGCAGGGCTCCCGTAAATGAGCAGTTCTTC	CASRAPVNEQFF
TRBV12-1	-	TRBJ1-6	once	16	TGTGCCAGCAGACCTTTGAGGTGGATGGGGAATTCACCCCTCCACTTT	CASRPLRWMGNSPLHF